This T cell receptor beta chain was profiled in a study of blood T cell repertoires in COVID-19. Study-wide context: PBMCs, B-cell-depleted T cells, or T cells provided the cDNA or gDNA that made up the material.

Participant reports of clinical history set cohort assignment. Recovered participants had two consecutive negative NP/OP PCR tests, healthcare professional clearance, or symptom resolution. The CDR3 contains 17 residues. The V segment lost 5 bases and the J segment 2 bases; nucleotides outside the gene matches: 12. The germline CDR1 and CDR2 sequences are LNHDA and SQIVND (reference sequence). Repertoires were generated with immunoSEQ multiplex PCR, while TCRdb's copy carries only in-frame clones and drops some. The data contain around 310,000 clones, about 90% of them singletons. The chain is built from TRBV19 and TRBJ1-5, with TRBD1 matching 7 bases. This TCR came from a woman aged 25 to 39 who had recovered from COVID-19. Material: PBMCs or T cells enriched from blood (not recorded which). CDR3 sequence reads: CASSAPVDRPGNQPQHF. The DNA for the CDR3 is TGTGCCAGTAGTGCCCCGGTGGACAGGCCGGGCAATCAGCCCCAGCATTTT.